The text below deals with one TCR beta chain. Antigen: not known. This sample was included in a study of shared clonotypes between healthy human individuals. Study observations and caveats: The study drew on few donors, limiting represented genetic and exposure-history diversity.

V dropped 4 bases and J dropped 10 bases, with 13 bases sitting between them. The CDR3 totals 12 residues. CDR1 and CDR2 (germline): SGHRS, YFSETQ. Donors included only healthy HIV-negative adults lacking recent acute infections or vaccinations. Clones were sequenced by immunoSEQ multiplex PCR, and TCRdb holds only the in-frame ones, with some missing. Among about 640,000 clones listed, about three quarters were seen once. The receptor was derived from a woman in her twenties or thirties in good health. The sequenced material came from memory CD4+ T cells sorted from blood. Subset in this sample: CD45RA-negative fraction. The genes are TRBV5-1 and TRBJ2-3; D is unresolved. The CDR3, as DNA: TGCGCCAGCAGCCCCGGCGGCCGGGCGCAGTATTTT. Protein: CASSPGGRAQYF.